This TCR beta chain comes out of a study of T cells in Graves' hyperthyroidism and ophthalmopathy. Study at large: Pretreatment peripheral blood was obtained at initial diagnosis. Findings and caveats of the study: Blood also held most thyroid clonotypes expanded beyond 0.001. Ophthalmopathy was model-predicted a median roughly 6.3 months pre-onset.

There were TCR beta CDR3 regions amplified from RNA transcripts. HTBI primers were the set used in a first-round RT-PCR of the TCR CDR3. TCRdb ran MiXCR on the multiplex PCR reads and lists one entry per CDR3 protein. The sample has fewer than 450,000 distinct CDR3 sequences, roughly 17% seen once. It was at first hyperthyroidism diagnosis, before any ophthalmopathy symptoms, that the blood sample was taken. The table lists this clonotype with many counts. Its matching antigen is unknown. Trimming took off 6 bases at V and 4 bases at J, with 15 bases between the two ends. CDR3 length: 14 residues. The J gene is TRBJ1-2, the V gene TRBV12-3 or TRBV12-4; a weak D match, TRBD1 (5 bases). This TCR derives from a woman aged 25 to 45 with Graves' hyperthyroidism that later progressed to Graves' ophthalmopathy. Input material: blood. The CDR3 DNA reads TGTGCCAGCAGGGTGACAGAGATAACCTATGGCTACACCTTC. This sequence encodes CASRVTEITYGYTF.